The 14 T cell receptor beta chains reported below all come from one sample, sequenced in a study of T cells in Graves' hyperthyroidism and ophthalmopathy. The source material, RNA transcripts, was used to amplify TCR beta CDR3 regions. An initial round of RT-PCR targeting the TCR CDR3 relied on the HTBI primer set. TCRdb fed the multiplex PCR reads into MiXCR, producing one record per CDR3 protein. Of around 520,000 distinct CDR3 sequences detected, around a quarter appear once; the ten largest clones hold approximately 10%. The sample consisted of blood. These receptor sequences come from a woman between 25 and 40 years old with Graves' ophthalmopathy.

This clonotype has just a few counts. The V call is TRBV19, the J call TRBJ1-3; TRBD1 is a possible D gene (6 bases). Trimming stripped 0 bases from V and 2 bases from J, with 11 bases between. The CDR3 spans 16 residues. Germline-derived CDR1 and CDR2 are LNHDA and SQIVND (reference sequence). The CDR3: CASSIEAAGAGNTIYF. The CDR3 DNA follows: TGTGCCAGTAGTATAGAAGCGGCAGGGGCTGGAAACACCATATATTTT. The full variable domain, with the rest looked up from reference TRBV19 and TRBJ1-3, is DGGITQSPKYLFRKEGQNVTLSCEQNLNHDAMYWYRQDPGQGLRLIYYSQIVNDFQKGDIAEGYSVSREKKESFPLTVTSAQKNPTAFYLCASSIEAAGAGNTIYFGEGSWLTVV.

This clonotype was found many times. This sequence joins TRBV15 and TRBJ2-7; no reliable D call. CDR3 length: 14 residues. Germline CDR1 is LNHNV and CDR2 is YYDKDF (reference sequence). V was pared by 0 bases and J by 1 base, with 7 bases between. CDR3 nucleotides: TGTGCCACCAGCAGAGATACCGAGTCCTACGAGCAGTACTTC. Its protein is CATSRDTESYEQYF.

The V gene is TRBV24-1, the J gene TRBJ2-1; D remains unclear. Germline CDR1 is KGHDR and CDR2 is SFDVKD. Deletions cut 1 base from V and 6 bases from J, with 9 bases between. The CDR3 covers 14 residues. In DNA form, the CDR3 reads TGTGCCACCAGTGATTTTGGCAAGTCCAATGAGCAGTTCTTC. Its protein product is CATSDFGKSNEQFF.

This clonotype was found many times. J is TRBJ2-7 and V is TRBV28; D is possibly TRBD1 or TRBD2 (5 bases each). The CDR3 runs 15 residues. CDR1 and CDR2 from the germline V gene are MDHEN and SYDVKM. V was clipped by 5 bases and J by 6 bases, with 20 bases between them. This CDR3 reads CASSRAGTRGSEQYF. Here the CDR3 DNA reads TGTGCCAGCAGTCGAGCAGGGACCCGGGGATCCGAGCAGTACTTC.

In this sample, this clonotype turned up a few times. A much larger clone is a single base away; this may be a read error. J is TRBJ1-2 and V is TRBV27; weak D call: TRBD1 (6 bases). The CDR3 contains 14 residues. Looked up from germline, CDR1 is MNHEY and CDR2 is SMNVEV (reference sequence). The CDR3 loop is CASSLRATGYGHTF. As DNA, the CDR3 is TGTGCCAGCAGTTTGCGAGCTACAGGGTATGGCCACACCTTC.

This clonotype was seen repeatedly, ten times or more. The chain is built from TRBV11-1 and TRBJ2-5; D is undetermined. Germline lookup yields CDR1 SGHAT and CDR2 FQDESV (reference sequence). V lost 4 bases and J lost 5, with 8 bases in between. This CDR3 contains 12 residues. CDR3 amino acids: CASSSRVETQYF. DNA for the CDR3: TGTGCCAGCAGCTCTCGGGTCGAGACCCAGTACTTC.

The genes are TRBV6-4 and TRBJ2-5; D is unclear. Germline V gene sequence: CDR1 MRHNA, CDR2 SNTAGT. Trimming removed 2 bases from V and 5 bases from J, with 12 bases in between. This CDR3 comprises 14 residues. Here the CDR3 DNA reads TGTGCCAGCAGTGACGAGAGGATTACGGAGACCCAGTACTTC. Its translation: CASSDERITETQYF.

The chain joins TRBV2 to TRBJ1-6, with TRBD1 matching over 8 bases. In germline, CDR1 is SNHLY, CDR2 FYNNEI. Losses at the gene ends were 7 bases for V and 7 bases for J; bases not matched to a gene: 6. The CDR3 loop spans 14 amino acids. CDR3 coding DNA: TGTGCCAGCACCTTGACAGGGGCAAATTCACCCCTCCACTTT. Amino acid sequence: CASTLTGANSPLHF.

This clonotype occurred a few times. The rearrangement uses TRBV20-1 and TRBJ1-2, with no clear D. Looked up from germline, CDR1 is DFQATT and CDR2 is SNEGSKA (reference sequence). The CDR3 is 11 residues long. Trimming shortened V by 6 bases and J by 8 bases, and 13 bases separated the two germline ends. The CDR3: CSAILLVGYTF. The CDR3 DNA follows: TGCAGTGCAATTCTCTTGGTCGGCTACACCTTC.

This clonotype appeared many times. The V gene is TRBV7-3, the J gene TRBJ2-7; no definite D call. Trimming took 1 base from V and 7 from J, leaving 11 bases between them. Germline CDR1 reads SGHTA; CDR2 reads FQGTGA. This CDR3 is built from 13 residues. CDR3 residues: CASSLIMGSEQYF. The CDR3 nucleotides read TGTGCCAGCAGCTTAATAATGGGTAGTGAGCAGTACTTC.

At least ten counts were recorded for this clonotype. The genes are TRBV9 and TRBJ2-5; D ambiguous. The CDR3 covers 15 residues. The germline gives CDR1 SGDLS, CDR2 YYNGEE. V was cut by 0 bases and J by 5 bases, with 14 bases left in between. CDR3 sequence: CASSVAGTPRETQYF. The CDR3 DNA follows: TGTGCCAGCAGCGTAGCCGGAACTCCTAGGGAGACCCAGTACTTC. Combining the CDR3 with reference TRBV9 and TRBJ2-5 gives the whole variable domain DSGVTQTPKHLITATGQRVTLRCSPRSGDLSVYWYQQSLDQGLQFLIQYYNGEERAKGNILERFSAQQFPDLHSELNLSSLELGDSALYFCASSVAGTPRETQYFGPGTRLLVL.

Ten or more counts support this clonotype. This chain uses TRBV29-1 with TRBJ1-3; the D is unclear. CDR3 size: 16 residues. The germline gives CDR1 SQVTM, CDR2 ANQGSEA. Trimming shortened V by 1 base and J by 0 bases, and 13 bases separated the two germline ends. CDR3: CSVEAPEFRSGNTIYF. For the CDR3, the DNA is TGCAGCGTTGAAGCCCCTGAGTTCCGCTCTGGAAACACCATATATTTT.

This clonotype showed up many times. The chain uses TRBV10-3 and TRBJ1-1; TRBD1 is a possible D gene (5 bases). Germline CDR1 ENHRY, CDR2 SYGVKD. Trimming took 6 bases from V and 8 from J, leaving 19 bases between them. The CDR3 covers 14 residues. The CDR3 sequence: CAISEQTAKGEAFF. The CDR3 DNA reads as TGTGCCATCAGCGAGCAGACAGCAAAAGGAGAAGCTTTCTTT.

This clonotype was counted many times. The chain links TRBV14 to TRBJ1-2; D is uncertain. Trimming pared 0 bases from V and 12 bases from J, leaving 14 bases between. The CDR3 totals 13 residues. Germline CDR1 is SGHDN and CDR2 is FVKESK. This CDR3 reads CASSQDGWQQNTF. DNA for the CDR3: TGTGCCAGCAGCCAAGACGGTTGGCAGCAGAACACCTTC.